Each of the 27 T cell receptor beta chains below was sequenced from the same sample in a study of PD-1 blockade in classical Hodgkin lymphoma. All patients experienced relapse after autologous stem cell transplantation, and brentuximab vedotin exposure was variable. The table came from immunoSEQ multiplex PCR; TCRdb's copy has only in-frame clones and leaves some out. The sample lists about 6,500 clones; 60% to 85% were seen once. Specimen: peripheral blood mononuclear cells (PBMCs), collected at baseline. The source of these receptors is a human donor with classical Hodgkin lymphoma.

This clone was observed once. This chain connects TRBV7-6 to TRBJ2-5, with TRBD1 matching 10 bases. V was pared by 5 bases and J by 9 bases, with 6 bases of the junction left unmatched. From germline, CDR1 is SGHVS and CDR2 FNYEAQ. CDR3 length: 13 amino acids. This chain's CDR3 is CASSPRDRGAQYF. DNA of the CDR3: TGTGCCAGCAGCCCCCGGGACAGGGGCGCCCAGTACTTC.

The CDR3 sequence: CASSPTGQRDTEAFF. The CDR3 DNA follows: TGTGCCAGCAGCCCAACCGGACAAAGGGACACTGAAGCTTTCTTT. The V and J genes are TRBV11-3 and TRBJ1-1, with a tentative D call TRBD1 (5 bases). The germline V gene encodes CDR1 SGHNT and CDR2 YENEEA. This CDR3 is built from 15 residues. Trimming took off 5 bases at V and 3 bases at J, with 16 bases between the two ends.

This clone was seen only a few times. The chain links TRBV5-1 to TRBJ2-1; TRBD2 matches 14 bases. The CDR3 has 16 amino acids. With V trimmed by 0 bases and J by 7 bases, 3 bases remained unmatched. Germline V CDR1 and CDR2: SGHRS, YFSETQ. This CDR3 is CASSLAGLAGVNEQFF. In DNA, the CDR3 is TGCGCCAGCAGCTTGGCGGGACTAGCGGGAGTAAATGAGCAGTTCTTC.

This clone was seen more than once but under ten times. A read error is likely here: a far larger clone is one base away. This sample includes further DNA sequences coding for the same CDR3. The chain carries TRBV7-7 and TRBJ2-7, with D perhaps matching TRBD2 (5 bases). Looked up from germline, CDR1 is SSHAT and CDR2 is FNYEAQ (reference sequence). This CDR3 is built from 14 residues. CDR3 loop: CASSLYGEPYEQYF. CDR3 nucleotide sequence: TGTGCTAGCAGCTTATACGGGGAGCCGTACGAGCAGTACTTC.

The rearrangement joins TRBV6-1 to TRBJ1-4; 7 nucleotides align to TRBD1. This CDR3 has 15 amino acids. Germline assignment: CDR1 MNHNS and CDR2 SASEGT. Germline trimming cut 6 bases from V and 1 base from J; bases unmatched to any gene: 5. The DNA of the CDR3 is TGTGCCAGCAGGGGCCGACAGGGAACTAATGAAAAACTGTTTTTT. It yields the protein CASRGRQGTNEKLFF.

Only one count was recorded for this clone. This chain links TRBV7-9 with TRBJ2-7, with 10 positions matching TRBD1. Germline V gives CDR1 SEHNR, CDR2 FQNEAQ (reference sequence). The J segment lost 2 bases and the V segment lost 4 bases, leaving 5 bases of the junction unmatched. This CDR3 is built from 15 residues. This CDR3 is CASSSSDRGTYEQYF. DNA of the CDR3: TGTGCCAGCAGCTCGTCGGACAGGGGGACCTACGAGCAGTACTTC.

This clone was seen only a few times. This chain joins TRBV7-2 and TRBJ1-2; D gene unclear. Deletions cut 5 bases from V and 9 bases from J, with 10 bases between. The CDR3 has 11 amino acids. The germline V gene has CDR1 SGHTA and CDR2 FQGNSA. CDR3 in DNA: TGTGCCAGCAGCACACCTGGAAGCTACACCTTC. It codes for CASSTPGSYTF. The entire variable domain, with the rest obtained from reference TRBV7-2 and TRBJ1-2, is as follows: GAGVSQSPSNKVTEKGKDVELRCDPISGHTALYWYRQSLGQGLEFLIYFQGNSAPDKSGLPSDRFSAERTGGSVSTLTIQRTQQEDSAVYLCASSTPGSYTFGSGTRLTVV.

The V call is TRBV9, the J call TRBJ2-1, with D perhaps TRBD2 (6 bases). Trimming removed 0 bases at V and 0 bases at J, with 7 bases between. Germline V gives CDR1 SGDLS, CDR2 YYNGEE. This CDR3 spans 15 amino acids. In nucleotides, the CDR3 is TGTGCCAGCAGCGTAGCGGGAGTCTCCTACAATGAGCAGTTCTTC. This translates into CASSVAGVSYNEQFF.

In this sample, this clone turned up a few times. The V gene is TRBV6-1, the J gene TRBJ1-1; D may be TRBD1 (5 bases). This CDR3 has 15 residues. Trimming pared 0 bases from V and 3 bases from J, leaving 11 bases between. Per the germline V gene, CDR1 is MNHNS and CDR2 is SASEGT. The CDR3, as DNA: TGTGCCAGCAGTGAAGCCCTGGGGGAGTACACTGAAGCTTTCTTT. Its protein product is CASSEALGEYTEAFF.

The chain joins TRBV28 to TRBJ2-3; 7 nucleotides match TRBD2. This CDR3 has 15 residues. Germline CDR1 and CDR2: MDHEN and SYDVKM. After removal of 2 bases from V and 2 bases from J, the junction contained 4 bases not matched to a gene. The CDR3 here is CASSLGGGATDTQYF. The CDR3 DNA reads as TGTGCCAGCAGTTTAGGGGGAGGGGCCACAGATACGCAGTATTTT. Variable domain in full (rest from reference TRBV28 and TRBJ2-3): DVKVTQSSRYLVKRTGEKVFLECVQDMDHENMFWYRQDPGLGLRLIYFSYDVKMKEKGDIPEGYSVSREKKERFSLILESASTNQTSMYLCASSLGGGATDTQYFGPGTRLTVL.

The V gene is TRBV10-1, the J gene TRBJ2-3; no definite D call. The CDR3 length is 14 residues. The V and J ends lost 3 bases and 0 bases respectively, with 7 bases between them. Germline lookup yields CDR1 WNHNN and CDR2 SYGVQD (reference sequence). The CDR3: CASSEGLSTDTQYF. CDR3 in DNA: TGCGCCAGCAGTGAAGGGCTGAGCACAGATACGCAGTATTTT.

V is TRBV12-5 and J is TRBJ2-7; D not certain. Per the germline V gene, CDR1 is LGHNT and CDR2 is FRNRAP. The CDR3 contains 11 residues. V lost 1 base and J lost 5, with 3 bases in between. CDR3 sequence reads: CASGLGHEQYF. For the CDR3, the DNA is TGTGCTAGTGGTTTGGGGCACGAGCAGTACTTC.

The rearrangement uses TRBV6-6 and TRBJ2-7; D unresolved. This CDR3 is 16 amino acids long. Per germline, CDR1 MNHNY and CDR2 SVGAGI (reference sequence). V lost 4 bases and J lost 7, with 23 bases in between. The CDR3 sequence: CASSFSLQKSLWEQYF. Written as DNA, the CDR3 is TGTGCCAGCAGTTTCTCCCTACAGAAATCCCTTTGGGAGCAGTACTTC.

This sequence joins TRBV19 and TRBJ1-1, with D perhaps matching TRBD1 (6 bases). From germline, CDR1 is LNHDA and CDR2 SQIVND (reference sequence). V lost 4 bases and J 6 bases, leaving 12 bases between the germline ends. This CDR3 contains 13 residues. The CDR3 here is CASSTTYRAEAFF. The CDR3 DNA sequence: TGTGCCAGTAGTACCACCTACAGGGCTGAAGCTTTCTTT.

The CDR3 DNA follows: TGTGCCAGCGGGGATGGCGACACGGGAAACACCATATATTTT. This gives the protein CASGDGDTGNTIYF. The chain uses TRBV7-9 and TRBJ1-3, with D uncertain. The CDR3 spans 14 residues. Trimming took off 8 bases at V and 4 bases at J, with 15 bases between the two ends. CDR1 SEHNR and CDR2 FQNEAQ come from the germline V gene (reference sequence).

The CDR3 nucleotides are TGTGCCAGCAGCGAAACGGACAGGAGCACTGAAGCTTTCTTT. Protein sequence: CASSETDRSTEAFF. The chain has TRBV4-2 and TRBJ1-1; 7 positions agree with TRBD1. There are 14 residues in the CDR3. With 5 bases clipped from V and 4 bases from J, the junction kept 7 bases outside the gene matches. The germline CDR1 and CDR2 sequences are LGHNA and YNFKEQ.

To note about this clone: An end of the junction does not agree with germline; a read error may underlie this. Other nucleotide sequences in the sample specify the same CDR3. This sequence joins TRBV30 and TRBJ2-7, with TRBD1 identical over 10 bases. Looked up from germline, CDR1 is GTSNPN and CDR2 is SVGIG (reference sequence). This CDR3 has 14 amino acids. For the CDR3, the DNA is TGTGCCTCCAGAGGGGGACAGGGGATTATGCAGCAATACTTC. Protein product: CASRGGQGIMQQYF.

The chain links TRBV10-1 to TRBJ2-7; D might be TRBD2 (5 bases). V shed 6 bases and J shed 2 bases, with 14 bases lying between them. Per germline, CDR1 WNHNN and CDR2 SYGVQD (reference sequence). The CDR3 runs 14 residues. CDR3 protein: CASSASRAPYEQYF. The CDR3 nucleotides read TGCGCCAGCAGCGCCTCGCGGGCACCCTACGAGCAGTACTTC.

Here the CDR3 DNA reads TGTGCCAGCAGAAGAACACAGGGGGGACCCTATGGCTACACCTTC. It translates to CASRRTQGGPYGYTF. The rearrangement uses TRBV6-5 and TRBJ1-2; TRBD1 matches 8 bases. The CDR3 contains 15 residues. V trimming: 6 bases; J trimming: 4 bases; junction bases outside the gene matches: 10. The V gene's germline CDR1 is MNHEY and CDR2 SVGAGI.

The rearrangement uses TRBV19 and TRBJ1-3; D unclear. The V gene lost 6 bases and the J gene lost 0 bases, with 12 bases spanning the gap. Per the germline V gene, CDR1 is LNHDA and CDR2 is SQIVND (reference sequence). The CDR3 covers 15 residues. In nucleotides, the CDR3 is TGTGCCAGTAGAATGGCCTCCTTCTCTGGAAACACCATATATTTT. It translates to CASRMASFSGNTIYF.

This sequence joins TRBV5-4 and TRBJ2-1; D is uncertain. CDR1 and CDR2 from the germline V gene are SGHNT and YYREEE (reference sequence). CDR3 size: 15 residues. Trimming removed 4 bases at V and 6 bases at J, with 17 bases between. This chain's CDR3 is CASSLPSRDLNEQFF. The CDR3 region has the DNA TGTGCCAGCAGCCTACCGAGCCGAGATCTCAATGAGCAGTTCTTC.

With regard to this clone: A far more abundant clone sits one base away, making this likely a read error. The identical CDR3 is also encoded by other nucleotide sequences in the sample. V and J are TRBV5-1 and TRBJ2-7, with D maybe TRBD1 (5 bases). Trimming stripped 0 bases from V and 3 bases from J, with 10 bases between. The CDR3 sequence is 14 residues long. Looked up from germline, CDR1 is SGHRS and CDR2 is YFSETQ. CDR3 amino acids: CASSLGGDFYEQYF. In DNA, the CDR3 is TGCGCCAGCAGCTTGGGGGGCGACTTCTACGAGCAGTACTTC.

The rearrangement joins TRBV10-2 to TRBJ2-2; 9 bases match TRBD2. Germline V gene data show CDR1 as WSHSY and CDR2 as SAAADI. V trimming: 6 bases; J trimming: 5 bases; junction bases outside the gene matches: 7. CDR3 length: 15 amino acids. The CDR3 sequence is CASRFSGSGTGELFF. As DNA, the CDR3 is TGCGCCAGCAGATTTAGCGGGAGTGGGACCGGGGAGCTGTTTTTT.

Notes on this clone: A read error may be the cause here, since a much bigger clone is one base away. The chain joins TRBV11-2 to TRBJ2-2; TRBD1 is a possible D gene (6 bases). Germline CDR1 is SGHAT and CDR2 is FQNNGV. V lost 1 base to trimming and J lost 3 bases, with 9 bases between them. This CDR3 spans 15 amino acids. The CDR3 is CASSLVRQDTGELFF. The CDR3 coding sequence is TGTGCCAGCAGCTTAGTCAGACAGGACACCGGGGAGCTGTTTTTT.

The gene calls are TRBV2 and TRBJ2-7; 7 bases map to TRBD2. There are 13 residues in the CDR3. With V trimmed by 6 bases and J by 4 bases, 6 bases remained unmatched. Per the germline V gene, CDR1 is SNHLY and CDR2 is FYNNEI. This CDR3 is CASRKTSFYEQYF. DNA for the CDR3: TGTGCCAGCAGGAAGACTAGCTTTTACGAGCAGTACTTC.

This clone is hyperexpanded by share. J is TRBJ2-3 and V is TRBV15, with D perhaps TRBD1 (6 bases). Germline V gene sequence: CDR1 LNHNV, CDR2 YYDKDF (reference sequence). V was shortened by 0 bases and J by 6 bases, with 19 bases between the two germline ends. The CDR3 runs 17 residues. CDR3 sequence (DNA): TGTGCCACCAGCAGAGATCGCAGAGGGGGTCTGCGGGATACGCAGTATTTT. Protein: CATSRDRRGGLRDTQYF. Looking up the rest from reference TRBV15 and TRBJ2-3 gives the full variable domain: DAMVIQNPRYQVTQFGKPVTLSCSQTLNHNVMYWYQQKSSQAPKLLFHYYDKDFNNEADTPDNFQSRRPNTSFCFLDIRSPGLGDTAMYLCATSRDRRGGLRDTQYFGPGTRLTVL.

This clone appeared a few times. The V call is TRBV4-2, the J call TRBJ2-2; 14 bases align to TRBD2. Germline assignment: CDR1 LGHNA and CDR2 YNFKEQ. The V and J ends lost 5 bases and 0 bases, in that order; junction bases with no gene match: 8. The CDR3 length is 19 residues. In DNA, the CDR3 is TGTGCCAGCAGCTCGGGACTAGCGGGAGCACATCCGAACACCGGGGAGCTGTTTTTT. This encodes CASSSGLAGAHPNTGELFF.